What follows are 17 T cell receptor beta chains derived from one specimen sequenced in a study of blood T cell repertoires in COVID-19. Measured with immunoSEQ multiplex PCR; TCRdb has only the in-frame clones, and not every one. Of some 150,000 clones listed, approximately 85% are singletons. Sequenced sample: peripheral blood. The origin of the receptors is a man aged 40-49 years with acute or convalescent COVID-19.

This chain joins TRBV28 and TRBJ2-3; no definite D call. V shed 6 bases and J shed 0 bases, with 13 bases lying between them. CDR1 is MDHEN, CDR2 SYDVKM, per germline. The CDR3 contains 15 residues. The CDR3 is CASSLTDLSTDTQYF. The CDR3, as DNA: TGTGCCAGCAGCCTGACTGACTTGAGCACAGATACGCAGTATTTT.

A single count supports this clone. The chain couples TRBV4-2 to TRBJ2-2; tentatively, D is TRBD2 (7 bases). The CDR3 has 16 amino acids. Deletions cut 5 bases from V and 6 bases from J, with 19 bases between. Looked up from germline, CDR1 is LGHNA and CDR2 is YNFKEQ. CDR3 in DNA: TGTGCCAGCAGCGGGGGGGCGGGGGTAAGGGCCGGGGAGCTGTTTTTT. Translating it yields CASSGGAGVRAGELFF.

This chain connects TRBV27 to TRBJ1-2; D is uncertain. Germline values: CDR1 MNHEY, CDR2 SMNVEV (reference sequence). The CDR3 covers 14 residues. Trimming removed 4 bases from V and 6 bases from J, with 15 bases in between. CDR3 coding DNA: TGTGCCAGCAGTTCCTCACAGCAAAGGAATGGCTACACCTTC. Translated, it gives CASSSSQQRNGYTF.

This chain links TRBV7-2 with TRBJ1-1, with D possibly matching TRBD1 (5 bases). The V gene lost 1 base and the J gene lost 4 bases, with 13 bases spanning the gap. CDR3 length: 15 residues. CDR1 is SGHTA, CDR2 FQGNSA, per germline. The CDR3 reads CASSLEARGSTEAFF. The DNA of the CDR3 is TGTGCCAGCAGCTTAGAGGCGCGGGGGAGCACTGAAGCTTTCTTT.

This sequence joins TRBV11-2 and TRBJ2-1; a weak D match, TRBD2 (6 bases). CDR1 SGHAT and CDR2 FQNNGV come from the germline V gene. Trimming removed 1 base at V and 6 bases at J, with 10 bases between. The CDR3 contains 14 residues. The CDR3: CASSLVKAGNEQFF. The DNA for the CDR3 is TGTGCCAGCAGCTTAGTAAAAGCGGGCAATGAGCAGTTCTTC.

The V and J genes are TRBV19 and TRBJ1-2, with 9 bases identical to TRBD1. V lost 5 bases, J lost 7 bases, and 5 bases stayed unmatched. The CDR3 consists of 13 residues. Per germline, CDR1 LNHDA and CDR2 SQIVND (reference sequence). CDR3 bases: TGTGCCAGTAGTCCGGACAGGGGAGGTGGCTACACCTTC. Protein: CASSPDRGGGYTF. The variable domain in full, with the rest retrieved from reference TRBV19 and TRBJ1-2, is DGGITQSPKYLFRKEGQNVTLSCEQNLNHDAMYWYRQDPGQGLRLIYYSQIVNDFQKGDIAEGYSVSREKKESFPLTVTSAQKNPTAFYLCASSPDRGGGYTFGSGTRLTVV.

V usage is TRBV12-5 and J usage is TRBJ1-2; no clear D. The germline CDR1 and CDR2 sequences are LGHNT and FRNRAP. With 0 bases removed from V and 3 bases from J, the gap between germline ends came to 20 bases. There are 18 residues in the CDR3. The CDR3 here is CASGLVNIDTLVDYGYTF. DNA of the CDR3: TGTGCTAGTGGTTTGGTCAATATTGACACCTTAGTAGACTATGGCTACACCTTC.

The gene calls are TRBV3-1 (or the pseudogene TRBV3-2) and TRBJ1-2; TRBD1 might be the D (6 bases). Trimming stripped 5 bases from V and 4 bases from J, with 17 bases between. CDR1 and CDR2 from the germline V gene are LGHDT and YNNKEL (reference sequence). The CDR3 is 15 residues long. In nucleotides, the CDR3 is TGTGCCAGCAGCAGCCGGGCATGGGACACCTATGGCTACACCTTC. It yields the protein CASSSRAWDTYGYTF.

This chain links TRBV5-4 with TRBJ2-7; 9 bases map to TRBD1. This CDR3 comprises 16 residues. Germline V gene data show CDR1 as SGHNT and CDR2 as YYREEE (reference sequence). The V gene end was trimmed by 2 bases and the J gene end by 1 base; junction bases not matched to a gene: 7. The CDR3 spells CASSLPGTGRSYEQYF. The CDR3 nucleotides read TGTGCCAGCAGCTTACCTGGGACAGGGCGATCCTACGAGCAGTACTTC.

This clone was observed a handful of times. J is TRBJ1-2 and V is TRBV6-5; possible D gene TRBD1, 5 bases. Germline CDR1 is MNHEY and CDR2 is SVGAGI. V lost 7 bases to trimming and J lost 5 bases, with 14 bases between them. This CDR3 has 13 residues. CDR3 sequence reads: CASNPIGGYGYTF. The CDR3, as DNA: TGTGCCAGCAATCCTATTGGGGGGTATGGCTACACCTTC.

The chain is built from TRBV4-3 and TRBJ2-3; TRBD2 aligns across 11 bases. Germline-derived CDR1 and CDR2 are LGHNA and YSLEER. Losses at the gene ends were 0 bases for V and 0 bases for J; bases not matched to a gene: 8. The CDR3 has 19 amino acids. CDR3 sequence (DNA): TGCGCCAGCAGCCAAGATCGTGGGCTAGCGGGGGGAAGCACAGATACGCAGTATTTT. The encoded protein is CASSQDRGLAGGSTDTQYF.

DNA of the CDR3: TGTGCCAGCAGCTTAGTACAGGGAAACACTGAAGCTTTCTTT. Residues: CASSLVQGNTEAFF. The chain links TRBV7-8 to TRBJ1-1; possibly TRBD1 for D (6 bases). The CDR3 is 14 amino acids. Between the trimmed V and J ends, which lost 1 base and 2 bases, there was a span of 8 bases. The germline gives CDR1 SGHVS, CDR2 FQNEAQ. The full variable domain, with the rest looked up from reference TRBV7-8 and TRBJ1-1, is GAGVSQSPRYKVAKRGQDVALRCDPISGHVSLFWYQQALGQGPEFLTYFQNEAQLDKSGLPSDRFFAERPEGSVSTLKIQRTQQEDSAVYLCASSLVQGNTEAFFGQGTRLTVV.

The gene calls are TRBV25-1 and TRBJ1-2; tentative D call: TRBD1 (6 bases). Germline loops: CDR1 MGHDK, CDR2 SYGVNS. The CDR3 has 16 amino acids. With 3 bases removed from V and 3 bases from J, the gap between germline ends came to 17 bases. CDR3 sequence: CASSDRWGRGHYGYTF. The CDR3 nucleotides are TGTGCCAGCAGTGATCGGTGGGGCAGGGGACACTATGGCTACACCTTC.

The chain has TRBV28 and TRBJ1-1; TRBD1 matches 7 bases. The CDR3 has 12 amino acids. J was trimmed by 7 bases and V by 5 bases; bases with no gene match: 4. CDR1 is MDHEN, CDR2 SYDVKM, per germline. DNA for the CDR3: TGTGCCAGCAGTATACGGGACAGTGAAGCTTTCTTT. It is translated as CASSIRDSEAFF.

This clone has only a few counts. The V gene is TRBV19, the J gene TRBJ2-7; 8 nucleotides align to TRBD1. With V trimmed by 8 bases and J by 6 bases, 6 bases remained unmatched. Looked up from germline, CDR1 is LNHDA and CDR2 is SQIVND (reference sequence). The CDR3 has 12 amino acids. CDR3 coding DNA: TGTGCCAGTTTGGACAGGGTGGGCGAGCAGTACTTC. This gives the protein CASLDRVGEQYF.

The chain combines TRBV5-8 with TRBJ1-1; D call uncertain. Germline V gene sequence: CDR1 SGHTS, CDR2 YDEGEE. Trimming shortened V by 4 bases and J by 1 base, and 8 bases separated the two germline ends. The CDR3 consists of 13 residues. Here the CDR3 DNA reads TGTGCCAGCAGCCTCCAGCGGAACACTGAAGCTTTCTTT. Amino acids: CASSLQRNTEAFF.

The CDR3 DNA follows: TGCGCCAGCAGGGAAGGTGGGAGGTTAGAGACCCAGTACTTC. Its protein product is CASREGGRLETQYF. V gene TRBV5-1 combines with J gene TRBJ2-5; a possible D gene is TRBD2 (6 bases). The V and J ends lost 5 bases and 4 bases respectively, with 15 bases between them. CDR1 and CDR2 (germline): SGHRS, YFSETQ. The CDR3 has 14 residues.